The 2 T cell receptor beta chains in this list originate from one sample, sequenced in a study of cytomegalovirus exposure and HLA in healthy donors. The PCR contained 60 Vbeta and 13 Jbeta primers. The table came from immunoSEQ multiplex PCR; TCRdb's copy has only in-frame clones and leaves some out. The data show 90,000 or so clones, with about three quarters seen just once and approximately 5.7% held by the top ten. Sequencing input: PBMCs. These receptors all come from a female donor in good health and CMV-seronegative.

V and J are TRBV30 and TRBJ1-3; no clear D. The CDR3 consists of 14 residues. Germline V gives CDR1 GTSNPN, CDR2 SVGIG (reference sequence). With 0 bases removed from V and 0 bases from J, the gap between germline ends came to 6 bases. DNA of the CDR3: TGTGCCTGGAGTGTAATCAGCTCTGGAAACACCATATATTTT. This sequence encodes CAWSVISSGNTIYF.

The chain recombines TRBV7-2 with TRBJ1-1; the D gene is possibly TRBD1 (6 bases). The V end lost 6 bases, the J end lost 1 base, and 15 bases lay between the germline ends. Germline-derived CDR1 and CDR2 are SGHTA and FQGNSA. This CDR3 region has 15 residues. The CDR3 DNA follows: TGTGCCAGCAGGCCAACTGGACAGAGGAACACTGAAGCTTTCTTT. Translated, it gives CASRPTGQRNTEAFF.